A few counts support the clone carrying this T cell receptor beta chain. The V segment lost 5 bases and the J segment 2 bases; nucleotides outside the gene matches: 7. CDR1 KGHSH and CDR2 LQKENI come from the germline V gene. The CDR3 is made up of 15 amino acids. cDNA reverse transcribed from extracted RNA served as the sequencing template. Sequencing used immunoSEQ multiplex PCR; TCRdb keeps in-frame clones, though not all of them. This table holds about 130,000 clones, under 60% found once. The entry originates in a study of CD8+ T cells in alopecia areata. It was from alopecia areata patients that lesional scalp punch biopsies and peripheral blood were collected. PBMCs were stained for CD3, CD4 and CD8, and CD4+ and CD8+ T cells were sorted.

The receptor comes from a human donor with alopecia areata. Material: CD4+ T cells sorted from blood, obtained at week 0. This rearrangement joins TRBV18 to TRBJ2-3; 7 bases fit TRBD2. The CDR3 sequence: CASSLSGDLTDTQYF. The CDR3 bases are TGTGCCAGCTCATTAAGCGGGGACCTCACAGATACGCAGTATTTT.